The rows below give T cell receptor beta chains drawn from one sample of a study of cytomegalovirus exposure and HLA in healthy donors. TCRdb keeps only in-frame clones here, not all; method: immunoSEQ multiplex PCR. The sample yields over 150,000 clones, around 68% seen once. Source material: PBMCs. Every receptor here comes from a man in his thirties or forties in good health and CMV-seronegative. The CDR3 runs from the conserved cysteine through the conserved F or W.

V gene | CDR3 protein
TRBV6-6 | CASTLLSNTEAFF
TRBV9 | CASSAQGGLLSGNTIYF
TRBV27 | CASSAGLAGVRGELFF
TRBV29-1 | CSVGGENQPQHF
TRBV5-1 | CASSSGTALSYEQYF
TRBV7-6 | CASSRNPSTGNSPLHF
TRBV19 | CASSIGRGGNSYNEQFF
TRBV19 | CASSKGPGAGELFF
TRBV7-9 | CASSVTGAGGQETQYF
TRBV30 | CAWSGVRVGTEAFF
TRBV15 | CATSRVEGTGGYTF
TRBV4-1 | CASSQDLAGVSSYNEQFF
TRBV28 | CASSQGSYTEAFF
TRBV27 | CASSSQQGDEQYF
TRBV7-8 | CASSLQQGRSPLHF
TRBV25-1 | CASRNTGASGYPF
TRBV2 | CASSGMGGQPQHF
TRBV4-3 | CASSQDRTPPLSRQFF
TRBV15 | CATSRPRRGFRDEQYF
TRBV27 | CASRTRSSYNEQFF
TRBV5-6 | CASSPRGDYNSPLHF
TRBV9 | CASSVAGQGGNEKLFF
TRBV15 | CATSRDSGGLWEQYF
TRBV19 | CASSQKGVGQPQNF
TRBV5-1 | CASRPQGNTEAFF
TRBV28 | CASSPRASASEKLFF
TRBV6-6 | CASSYEGEAFF
TRBV7-9 | CASSGDSRTEAFF
TRBV7-2 | CASSLGLAGYYEQYF
TRBV9 | CASSVGSSYEQYF
TRBV9 | CASSVRGAGELFF
TRBV7-9 | CASTSGQGAYEQYF
TRBV19 | CASSIPGKQPQHF
TRBV5-1 | CASSLGIGGSLNTEAFF
TRBV5-6 | CASSRPGQGLPSGANVLTF
TRBV28 | CASSPLQGDNEKLFF
TRBV28 | CASGRDNVYEQYF
TRBV5-1 | CASSLFSGGSNTGELFF
TRBV21-1 | CASSKEGTGCGELFF
TRBV28 | CASSPLPGQGVHEQYF
TRBV19 | CASSTPSGGAGTQYF
TRBV19 | CASSLNTEAFF
TRBV7-9 | CASSLEGYSNQPQNF
TRBV29-1 | CSVGEDSYNEQFF
TRBV2 | CASSEQNNEQFF
TRBV27 | CASSLGLVVGSGTQYF
TRBV7-9 | CSSSFGQYGYTF
TRBV10-3 | CAIRRDRGPGGYTF
TRBV7-2 | CASRKVGQVSSGANVLTF